A selection of T cell receptor beta chains follows, all from one sample in a study of response to subunit inactivated influenza vaccine. TCRdb reanalysed the RT-PCR reads using MiXCR and keeps one entry per CDR3 protein. The table records some 540,000 distinct CDR3 sequences, under 25% of them present only once. These data were likewise used in another study, on T cells expressing NK-cell markers.

Sequenced here: CD4+ T cells sorted from PBMCs, sampled about 12 days after vaccination. The receptors here all came from a man aged 45-65 years who received an inactivated influenza vaccine. CDR3s include the opening cysteine and the closing phenylalanine or tryptophan. The order of the fields is clone size, J gene, V gene, D gene, CDR3 DNA, CDR3 protein. D genes are given only for firm matches. Only part of the rows carry a size: once, few, many, or a class if the clone is expanded.

>few|TRBJ2-3|TRBV20-1|-
TGCAGTGCGAGAGACGGACGGACCACAGATACGCAGTATTTT
CSARDGRTTDTQYF
>-|TRBJ2-3|TRBV10-3|TRBD2
TGTGCCATCAGTGGGAAAAAGACTAGCGGGAGCCCCGCAGATACGCAGTATTTT
CAISGKKTSGSPADTQYF
>-|TRBJ2-1|TRBV5-1|TRBD2
TGCGCCAGCACCCGGCGCGGGGGGGGCCATGAGCAGTTCTTC
CASTRRGGGHEQFF
>-|TRBJ2-1|TRBV5-1|TRBD2
TGCGCCAGCAGCATCCTACTGGCGGGAGATCTTGAGCAGTTCTTC
CASSILLAGDLEQFF
>many|TRBJ1-6|TRBV5-1|TRBD1
TGCGCCAGCAGCTTATCCGGGACAGGGGTCTCACCCCTCCACTTT
CASSLSGTGVSPLHF
>-|TRBJ2-1|TRBV6-1|-
TGTGCCAGCAGTAATATCAGGGGAGTGGAGCAGTTCTTC
CASSNIRGVEQFF
>many|TRBJ1-1|TRBV27|TRBD1
TGTGCCAGCAGTTTTAGGGGGCCGGGTGAAGCTTTCTTT
CASSFRGPGEAFF
>few|TRBJ2-1|TRBV19|TRBD2
TGTGCCAGTAGCTTCCCTGGGGGGGGAACCAATGAGCAGTTCTTC
CASSFPGGGTNEQFF
>-|TRBJ2-7|TRBV10-3|-
TGTGCCATTAGGGGAGACAGCTCCTACGAGCAGTACTTC
CAIRGDSSYEQYF
>few|TRBJ2-7|TRBV10-3|TRBD1
TGTGCCATCAGTGGGGGTCGGACAGGGGTTAGCGAGCAGTACTTC
CAISGGRTGVSEQYF
>few|TRBJ2-2|TRBV24-1|TRBD2
TGTGCCACCAGGCGGGGGGCGGACGGGGAGCTGTTTTTT
CATRRGADGELFF
>many|TRBJ2-5|TRBV7-9|TRBD1
TGTGCCAGCAGCTGGACAGGGACTCAAGAGACCCAGTACTTC
CASSWTGTQETQYF
>-|TRBJ1-2|TRBV11-2|TRBD1
TGTGCCAGCAGCTCGGCCTCCGGGACAGGGGAGGAGATGGGGGGGTACACCTTC
CASSSASGTGEEMGGYTF
>-|TRBJ2-5|TRBV14|TRBD1
TGTGCCAGCAGCCTCCGACAGGGCACTTCTGAGACCCAGTACTTC
CASSLRQGTSETQYF
>-|TRBJ2-7|TRBV29-1|TRBD2
TGCAGCGTTAAGGGACTAGCGGTATACGAGCAGTACTTC
CSVKGLAVYEQYF
>few|TRBJ2-5|TRBV29-1|-
TGCAGCGTTGAAGATCTCAAGGGGTACCAAGAGACCCAGTACTTC
CSVEDLKGYQETQYF
>-|TRBJ2-3|TRBV7-9|TRBD1
TGTGCCAGCGGCTCGGACAGGGGAACAGATACGCAGTATTTT
CASGSDRGTDTQYF
>-|TRBJ2-7|TRBV5-1|TRBD1
TGCGCCAGCAGCAGATGGACAGGGGGCGACGAGCAGTACTTC
CASSRWTGGDEQYF
>few|TRBJ2-5|TRBV4-2|-
TGTGCCAGCAGCCAAGAGGCTAAGGGCGAGACCCAGTACTTC
CASSQEAKGETQYF
>few|TRBJ1-2|TRBV4-3|TRBD1
TGCGCCAGCAGCCTACAGGGGGCTAAGACCCATGGCTACACCTTC
CASSLQGAKTHGYTF
>few|TRBJ2-3|TRBV15|-
TGTGCCACCAGCAGAGTTAGCGGTTCTGGAGATACGCAGTATTTT
CATSRVSGSGDTQYF
>few|TRBJ1-1|TRBV7-8|-
TGTGCCAGCAGCACGGGGCCAGGGCGGGCTGAAGCTTTCTTT
CASSTGPGRAEAFF
>many|TRBJ2-7|TRBV12-3/TRBV12-4|-
TGTGCCAGCAGCTCCACCTACGAGCAGTACTTC
CASSSTYEQYF
>few|TRBJ1-6|TRBV20-1|TRBD1
TGCAGTGCTAGAAAAGCGGGACAGGGCTTAGGGTATAATTCACCCCTCCACTTT
CSARKAGQGLGYNSPLHF
>-|TRBJ2-1|TRBV11-2|-
TGTGCCAGCAGCTCCGGGACACAAATTTACAATGAGCAGTTCTTC
CASSSGTQIYNEQFF
>many|TRBJ2-7|TRBV5-6|-
TGTGCCAGCAGCTTGGACCAGACCTACGAGCAGTACTTC
CASSLDQTYEQYF
>few|TRBJ2-7|TRBV6-2/TRBV6-3|-
TGTGCCAGCAGTAGAACTGAGCAAAGATCCTACGAGCAGTACTTC
CASSRTEQRSYEQYF
>few|TRBJ1-5|TRBV3-1|-
TGTGCCAGCAGCCAAGGAAGCAGGAGCAATCAGCCCCAGCATTTT
CASSQGSRSNQPQHF
>-|TRBJ2-1|TRBV24-1|TRBD1
TGTGCCACCAGTGCCCGGGACAGGGGTCGTGAGCAGTTCTTC
CATSARDRGREQFF